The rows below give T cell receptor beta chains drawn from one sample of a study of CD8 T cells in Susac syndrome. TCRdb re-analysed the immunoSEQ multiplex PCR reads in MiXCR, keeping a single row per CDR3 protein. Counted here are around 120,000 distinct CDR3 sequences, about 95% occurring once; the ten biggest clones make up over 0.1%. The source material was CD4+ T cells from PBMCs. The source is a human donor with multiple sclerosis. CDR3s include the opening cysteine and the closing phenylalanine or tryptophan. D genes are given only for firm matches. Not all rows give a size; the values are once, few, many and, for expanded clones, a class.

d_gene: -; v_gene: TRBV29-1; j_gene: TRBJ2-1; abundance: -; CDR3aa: CSVEDARVGRIYNEQFF; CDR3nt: TGCAGCGTTGAAGATGCGAGGGTAGGTCGAATCTACAATGAGCAGTTCTTC
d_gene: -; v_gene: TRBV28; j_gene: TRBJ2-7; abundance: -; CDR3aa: CASSLGRTKAYF; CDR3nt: TGTGCCAGCAGTTTAGGCCGTACGAAAGCGTACTTC
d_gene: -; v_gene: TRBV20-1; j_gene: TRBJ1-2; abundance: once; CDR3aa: CSARDPPTTGYGYTF; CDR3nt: TGCAGTGCTAGAGATCCCCCCACAACGGGCTATGGCTACACCTTC
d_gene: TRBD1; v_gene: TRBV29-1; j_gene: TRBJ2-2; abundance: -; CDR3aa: CSATGGSRTGELFF; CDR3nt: TGCAGCGCTACAGGGGGGTCGAGGACCGGGGAGCTGTTTTTT
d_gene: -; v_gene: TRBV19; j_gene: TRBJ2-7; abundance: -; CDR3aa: CASSILRGLSYEQYF; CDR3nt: TGTGCCAGTAGTATCCTGCGGGGCCTCTCCTACGAGCAGTACTTC
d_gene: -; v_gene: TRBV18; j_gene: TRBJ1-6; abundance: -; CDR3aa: CASSPPIDSPLHF; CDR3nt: TGTGCCAGCTCACCACCTATAGATTCACCCCTCCACTTT
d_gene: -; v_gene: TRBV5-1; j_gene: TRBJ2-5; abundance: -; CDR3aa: CASNPGARETQYF; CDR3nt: TGCGCCAGCAACCCTGGGGCGAGGGAGACCCAGTACTTC
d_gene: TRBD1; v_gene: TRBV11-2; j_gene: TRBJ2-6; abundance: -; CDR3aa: CASSLGQGAGANVLTF; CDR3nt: TGTGCCAGCAGCTTGGGACAGGGGGCTGGGGCCAACGTCCTGACTTTC
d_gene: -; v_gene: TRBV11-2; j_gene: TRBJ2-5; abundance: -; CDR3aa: CASSPAGETQYF; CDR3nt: TGTGCCAGCAGCCCGGCAGGGGAGACCCAGTACTTC
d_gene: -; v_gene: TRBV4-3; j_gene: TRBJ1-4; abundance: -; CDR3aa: CASSQRRQRNEKLFF; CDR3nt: TGCGCCAGCAGCCAGCGCCGGCAGCGTAATGAAAAACTGTTTTTT
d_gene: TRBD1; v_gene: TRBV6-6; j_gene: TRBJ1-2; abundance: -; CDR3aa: CASSPGTGKYYGYTF; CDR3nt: TGTGCCAGCAGCCCCGGGACAGGGAAATACTATGGCTACACCTTC
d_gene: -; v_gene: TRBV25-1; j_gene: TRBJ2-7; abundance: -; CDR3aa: CASSDSRGTLGEQYF; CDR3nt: TGTGCCAGCAGTGATAGCCGGGGAACCCTGGGGGAGCAGTACTTC
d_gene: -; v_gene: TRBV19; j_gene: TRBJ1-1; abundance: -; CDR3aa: CASSRGGTTEAFF; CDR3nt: TGTGCCAGTAGTAGGGGAGGGACCACTGAAGCTTTCTTT
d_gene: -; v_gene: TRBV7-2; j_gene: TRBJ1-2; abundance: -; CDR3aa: CASSSDRWRGSYVGYTF; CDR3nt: TGTGCCAGCAGCTCAGACAGGTGGAGGGGGAGCTATGTAGGCTACACCTTC
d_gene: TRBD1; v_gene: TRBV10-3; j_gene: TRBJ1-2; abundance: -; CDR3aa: CAISELGGAGQSYGYTF; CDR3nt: TGTGCCATCAGTGAATTAGGGGGCGCGGGTCAGAGCTATGGCTACACCTTC
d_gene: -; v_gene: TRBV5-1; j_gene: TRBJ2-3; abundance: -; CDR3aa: CASSFNADTQYF; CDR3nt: TGCGCCAGCAGCTTTAACGCAGATACGCAGTATTTT